Each of the 10 T cell receptor beta chains below was sequenced from the same sample in a study of shared clonotypes between healthy human individuals. Clones were read by immunoSEQ multiplex PCR, and TCRdb kept only the in-frame ones, dropping some. The sample records about 2.5 million clones, less than 95% being singletons. The sequenced sample was naive CD4+ T cells from PBMCs. Subset indicated: CD45RA+ positively selected. The origin of the receptors is a young man in good health. Some clones in this sample may be carry-over from other donors' samples.

The rearrangement joins TRBV5-3 to TRBJ1-1; 9 positions match TRBD1. TRBV5-3 is an open reading frame whose function is uncertain. J gave up 4 bases and V 3 bases, and 7 bases lay outside the gene matches. The CDR3 contains 15 residues. The CDR3 DNA reads as TGTGCCAGAAGCTACCGGGACAGGGATGGCACTGAAGCTTTCTTT. Its protein is CARSYRDRDGTEAFF.

This chain uses TRBV5-6 with TRBJ2-5; 11 bases map to TRBD2. V dropped 4 bases and J dropped 1; count of bases not matched to a gene: 9. The CDR3 totals 17 residues. Germline values: CDR1 SGHDT, CDR2 YYEEEE. CDR3 in DNA: TGTGCCAGCAGCCGAAGGGGACTAGCGGAATCCCAAGAGACCCAGTACTTC. Amino acids: CASSRRGLAESQETQYF. Filled out from reference TRBV5-6 and TRBJ2-5, the complete variable domain reads DAGVTQSPTHLIKTRGQQVTLRCSPKSGHDTVSWYQQALGQGPQFIFQYYEEEERQRGNFPDRFSGHQFPNYSSELNVNALLLGDSALYLCASSRRGLAESQETQYFGPGTRLLVL.

The chain combines TRBV6-5 with TRBJ2-5; D is uncertain. The germline V and J ends were trimmed by 6 bases and 4 bases, with 6 bases remaining between them. Germline V gene lookup returns CDR1 MNHEY and CDR2 SVGAGI. This CDR3 has 11 amino acids. In DNA form, the CDR3 reads TGTGCCAGCAGCAAGGCAGAGACCCAGTACTTC. Translated: CASSKAETQYF.

The chain links TRBV5-1 to TRBJ1-3; TRBD1 agrees at 7 bases. From germline, CDR1 is SGHRS and CDR2 YFSETQ. V lost 9 bases and J lost 0; bases outside the gene matches: 9. The CDR3 contains 15 residues. This CDR3 is CATSAGTASGNTIYF. DNA for the CDR3: TGCGCCACCTCCGCCGGGACAGCCTCTGGAAACACCATATATTTT.

This rearrangement joins TRBV12-5 to TRBJ1-1; D may be TRBD1 (5 bases). CDR1 and CDR2 from the germline V gene are LGHNT and FRNRAP. The germline V and J ends were trimmed by 7 bases and 4 bases, with 13 bases remaining between them. The CDR3 is 13 amino acids. This chain's CDR3 is CASAPQGGTEAFF. The CDR3 DNA reads as TGTGCTAGTGCCCCGCAGGGTGGCACTGAAGCTTTCTTT. Supplemented by reference TRBV12-5 and TRBJ1-1, the full variable domain reads DARVTQTPRHKVTEMGQEVTMRCQPILGHNTVFWYRQTMMQGLELLAYFRNRAPLDDSGMPKDRFSAEMPDATLATLKIQPSEPRDSAVYFCASAPQGGTEAFFGQGTRLTVV.

The chain couples TRBV5-1 to TRBJ2-7; D unresolved. Germline lookup yields CDR1 SGHRS and CDR2 YFSETQ. The CDR3 contains 12 residues. V lost 4 bases and J 5 bases, leaving 10 bases between the germline ends. DNA of the CDR3: TGCGCCAGCAGCCTAGGGCGGAACGAGCAGTACTTC. Translation: CASSLGRNEQYF.

The chain has TRBV6-5 and TRBJ1-4; 8 positions match TRBD1. Germline assignment: CDR1 MNHEY and CDR2 SVGAGI. V lost 7 bases, J lost 8 bases, and 9 bases stayed unmatched. The CDR3 is made up of 14 amino acids. The CDR3 loop reads CASTPRRDREKLFF. CDR3 sequence (DNA): TGTGCCAGCACCCCACGGCGGGACAGGGAAAAACTGTTTTTT.

This CDR3 is CASSETDRRGTEAFF. DNA for the CDR3: TGTGCCAGCAGCGAGACGGACAGGCGGGGGACTGAAGCTTTCTTT. The chain links TRBV11-1 to TRBJ1-1; 7 positions agree with TRBD1. Germline CDR1 and CDR2: SGHAT and FQDESV (reference sequence). This CDR3 has 15 amino acids. The J segment lost 5 bases and the V segment lost 5 bases, leaving 11 bases of the junction unmatched.

The chain employs TRBV6-5 and TRBJ1-5, with D unresolved. The CDR3 consists of 13 residues. Trimming took off 7 bases at V and 3 bases at J, with 10 bases between the two ends. Germline values: CDR1 MNHEY, CDR2 SVGAGI. CDR3 sequence (DNA): TGTGCCAGCAAACAGACTTTCAATCAGCCCCAGCATTTT. Residues: CASKQTFNQPQHF.

Comment on this clone: A much more abundant neighbour one base away suggests this may be a read error. The chain joins TRBV7-8 to TRBJ2-5; D is uncertain. The germline V gene has CDR1 SGHVS and CDR2 FQNEAQ. The CDR3 totals 11 residues. In DNA, the CDR3 is TGTGCCAGCAGATTAGGGGAGACCCAGTACTTC. Translated, it gives CASRLGETQYF.